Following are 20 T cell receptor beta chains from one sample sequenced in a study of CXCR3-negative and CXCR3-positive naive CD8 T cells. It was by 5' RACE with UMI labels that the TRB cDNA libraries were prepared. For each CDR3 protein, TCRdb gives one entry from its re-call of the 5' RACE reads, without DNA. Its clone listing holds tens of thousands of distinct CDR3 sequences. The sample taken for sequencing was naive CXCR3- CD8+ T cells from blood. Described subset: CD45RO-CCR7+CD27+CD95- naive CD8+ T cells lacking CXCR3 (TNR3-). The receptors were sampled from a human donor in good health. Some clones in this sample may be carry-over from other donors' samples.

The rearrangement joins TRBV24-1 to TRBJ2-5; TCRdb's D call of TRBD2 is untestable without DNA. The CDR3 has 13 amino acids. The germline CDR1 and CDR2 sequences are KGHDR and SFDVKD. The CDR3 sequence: CASSPGLWETQYF.

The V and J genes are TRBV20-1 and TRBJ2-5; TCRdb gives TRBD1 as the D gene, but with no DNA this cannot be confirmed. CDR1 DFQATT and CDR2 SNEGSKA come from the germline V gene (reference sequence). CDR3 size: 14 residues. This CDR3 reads CSARDGRGQETQYF.

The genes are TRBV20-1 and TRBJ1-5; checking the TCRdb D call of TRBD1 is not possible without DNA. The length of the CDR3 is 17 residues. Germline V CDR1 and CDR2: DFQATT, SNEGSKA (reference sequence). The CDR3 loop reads CSARDPTADENNQPQHF.

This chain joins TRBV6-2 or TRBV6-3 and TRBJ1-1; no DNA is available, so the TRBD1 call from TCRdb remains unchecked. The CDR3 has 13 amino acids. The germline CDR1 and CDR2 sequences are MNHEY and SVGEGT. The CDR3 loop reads CASSWAGGTEAFF.

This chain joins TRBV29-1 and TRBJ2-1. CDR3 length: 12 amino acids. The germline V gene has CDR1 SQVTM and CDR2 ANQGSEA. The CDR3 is CSVETLENEQFF.

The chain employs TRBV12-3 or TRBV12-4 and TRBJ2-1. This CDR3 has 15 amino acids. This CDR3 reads CASIIVGAPANEQFF.

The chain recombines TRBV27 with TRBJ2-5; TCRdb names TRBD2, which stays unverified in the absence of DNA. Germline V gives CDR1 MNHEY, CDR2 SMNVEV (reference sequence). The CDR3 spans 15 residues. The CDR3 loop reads CASRQDSQYQETQYF.

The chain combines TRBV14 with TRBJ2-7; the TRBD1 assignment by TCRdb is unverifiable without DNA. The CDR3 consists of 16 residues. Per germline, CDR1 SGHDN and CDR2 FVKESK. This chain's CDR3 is CASSPPGGRTSYEQYF.

The CDR3 reads CASSPSPYEQYF. V is TRBV28 and J is TRBJ2-7; the D call of TRBD2 rests on TCRdb alone, since no DNA is present to check it. Germline-derived CDR1 and CDR2 are MDHEN and SYDVKM. This CDR3 spans 12 amino acids. Together with reference TRBV28 and TRBJ2-7, the CDR3 gives the full variable domain: DVKVTQSSRYLVKRTGEKVFLECVQDMDHENMFWYRQDPGLGLRLIYFSYDVKMKEKGDIPEGYSVSREKKERFSLILESASTNQTSMYLCASSPSPYEQYFGPGTRLTVT.

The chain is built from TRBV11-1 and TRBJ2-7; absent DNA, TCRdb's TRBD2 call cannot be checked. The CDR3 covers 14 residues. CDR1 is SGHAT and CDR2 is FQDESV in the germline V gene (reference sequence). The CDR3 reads CASSSGTSGTEQYF.

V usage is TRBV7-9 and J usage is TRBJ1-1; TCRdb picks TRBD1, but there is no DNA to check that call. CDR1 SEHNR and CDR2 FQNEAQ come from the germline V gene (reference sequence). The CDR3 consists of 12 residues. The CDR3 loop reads CASGQRGTDAFF.

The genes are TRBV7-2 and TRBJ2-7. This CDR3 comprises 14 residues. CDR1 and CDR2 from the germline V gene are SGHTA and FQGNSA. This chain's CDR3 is CASSLDRGSYEQYF.

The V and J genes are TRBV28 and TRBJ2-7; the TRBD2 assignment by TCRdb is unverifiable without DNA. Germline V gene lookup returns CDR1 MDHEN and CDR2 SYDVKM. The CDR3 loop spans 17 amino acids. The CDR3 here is CASSLGLAGGRSYEQYF.

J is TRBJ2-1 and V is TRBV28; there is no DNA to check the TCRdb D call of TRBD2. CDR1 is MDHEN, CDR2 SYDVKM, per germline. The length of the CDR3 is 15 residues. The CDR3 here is CASSLLAGEYNEQFF. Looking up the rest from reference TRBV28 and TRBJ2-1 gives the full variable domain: DVKVTQSSRYLVKRTGEKVFLECVQDMDHENMFWYRQDPGLGLRLIYFSYDVKMKEKGDIPEGYSVSREKKERFSLILESASTNQTSMYLCASSLLAGEYNEQFFGPGTRLTVL.

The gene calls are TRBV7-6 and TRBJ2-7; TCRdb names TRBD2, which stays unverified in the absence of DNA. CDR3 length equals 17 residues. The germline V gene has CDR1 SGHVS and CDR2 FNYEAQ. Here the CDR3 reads CASSLEPASGGALKQYF.

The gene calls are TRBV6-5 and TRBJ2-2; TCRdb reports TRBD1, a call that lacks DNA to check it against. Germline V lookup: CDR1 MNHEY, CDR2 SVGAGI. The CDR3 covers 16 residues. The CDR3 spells CASSYMRGSNTGELFF.

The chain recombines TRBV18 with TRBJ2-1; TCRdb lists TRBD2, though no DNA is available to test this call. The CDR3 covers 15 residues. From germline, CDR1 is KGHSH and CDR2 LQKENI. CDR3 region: CASSPEAGAYNEQFF. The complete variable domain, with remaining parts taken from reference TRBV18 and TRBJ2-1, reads NAGVMQNPRHLVRRRGQEARLRCSPMKGHSHVYWYRQLPEEGLKFMVYLQKENIIDESGMPKERFSAEFPKEGPSILRIQQVVRGDSAAYFCASSPEAGAYNEQFFGPGTRLTVL.

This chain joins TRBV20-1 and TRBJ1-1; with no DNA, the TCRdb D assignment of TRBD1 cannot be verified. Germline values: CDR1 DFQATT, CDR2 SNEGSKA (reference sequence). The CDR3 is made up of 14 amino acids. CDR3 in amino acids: CSARGLHRDTEAFF.

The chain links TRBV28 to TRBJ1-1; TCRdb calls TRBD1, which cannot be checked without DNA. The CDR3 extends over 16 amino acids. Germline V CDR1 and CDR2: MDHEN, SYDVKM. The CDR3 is CASSENRALINTEAFF. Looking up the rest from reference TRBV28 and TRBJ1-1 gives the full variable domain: DVKVTQSSRYLVKRTGEKVFLECVQDMDHENMFWYRQDPGLGLRLIYFSYDVKMKEKGDIPEGYSVSREKKERFSLILESASTNQTSMYLCASSENRALINTEAFFGQGTRLTVV.

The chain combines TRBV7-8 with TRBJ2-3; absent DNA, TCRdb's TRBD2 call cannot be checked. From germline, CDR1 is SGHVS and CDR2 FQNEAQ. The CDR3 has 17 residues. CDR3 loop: CASSGTSGGISTDTQYF.